This TCR beta chain came from a study of cytomegalovirus exposure and HLA in healthy donors. Primers: 60 Vbeta forward and 13 Jbeta reverse. Some clones are missing from TCRdb's copy, which holds only in-frame ones; the method was immunoSEQ multiplex PCR. The repertoire holds some 150,000 clones, with more than 70% as singletons. Details on this clone: Antigen unknown.

The germline V gene has CDR1 MDHEN and CDR2 SYDVKM. The CDR3 length is 13 residues. J gave up 4 bases and V 5 bases, and 5 bases lay outside the gene matches. General study points: By HLA locus, TCR association rates varied in a later analysis, with DRB1 showing the most and HLA-C the fewest. Clonal expansion was found to be greater in HLA-associated TCR beta chains than in equally common others in a later analysis. Analysis was carried out at a later point, and it linked a missense DCLRE1C variant to TCR beta V- and J-gene trimming. It was taken for granted in presence/absence analyses that sequencing depth across donors was roughly uniform.

The chain joins TRBV28 to TRBJ2-7; 7 bases line up with TRBD2. This TCR derives from a middle-aged man in good health and CMV-seropositive. The material sequenced was PBMCs. CDR3 in DNA: TGTGCCAGCAGTCTCGGGAGGAAATACGAGCAGTACTTC. It codes for CASSLGRKYEQYF.